Described below is a single TCR beta chain sequence and its context. This record belongs to a study of blood T cell repertoires in COVID-19. Study overall: The origin of the acute and convalescent COVID-19 samples was the United States, Italy and Spain. Nucleic acid was either cDNA or gDNA, and it came from T cells, B-cell-depleted T cells, or PBMCs.

As processed by the authors: Scientists estimated how many nucleated cells there were by amplifying reference gene primers. The assay was immunoSEQ multiplex PCR, and TCRdb's table has in-frame clones only and misses some. Clone size and the V and J calls come from that table; the DNA yielded D and trimming. The data show about 210,000 clones, 83% seen once. CDR1 is WSHSY and CDR2 is SAAADI in the germline V gene. This CDR3 region has 18 residues. J gave up 0 bases and V 3 bases, and 14 bases lay outside the gene matches. Source material: peripheral blood. The source is a woman in her forties with active or convalescent COVID-19. This chain links TRBV10-2 with TRBJ2-7, with 7 bases matching TRBD2. The CDR3 sequence is CASSDPGLAVASSYEQYF. The CDR3, as DNA: TGCGCCAGCAGTGATCCGGGGCTAGCGGTTGCTAGCTCCTACGAGCAGTACTTC.